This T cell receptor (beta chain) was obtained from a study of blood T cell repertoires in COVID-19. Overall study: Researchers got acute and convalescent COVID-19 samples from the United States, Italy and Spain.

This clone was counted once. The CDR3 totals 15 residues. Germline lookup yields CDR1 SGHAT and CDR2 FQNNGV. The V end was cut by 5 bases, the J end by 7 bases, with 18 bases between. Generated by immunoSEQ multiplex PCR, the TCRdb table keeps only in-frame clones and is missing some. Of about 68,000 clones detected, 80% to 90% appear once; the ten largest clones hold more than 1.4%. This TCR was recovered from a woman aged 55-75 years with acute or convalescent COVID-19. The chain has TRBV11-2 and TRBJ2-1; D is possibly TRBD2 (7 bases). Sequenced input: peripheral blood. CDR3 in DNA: TGTGCCAGCAGCAGTGTGGGGGGGCCGGGGAATGAGCAGTTCTTC. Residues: CASSSVGGPGNEQFF.